Presented here are 7 T cell receptor beta chains from one specimen sequenced in a study of T cells in Graves' hyperthyroidism and ophthalmopathy. Researchers amplified the TCR beta CDR3 regions from RNA transcripts. HTBI primers were the set used in a first-round RT-PCR of the TCR CDR3. Each CDR3 protein gets one entry after TCRdb re-called the multiplex PCR reads with MiXCR. The table has fewer than 900,000 distinct CDR3 sequences, around 20% seen once. The specimen sequenced was blood. The receptors come from a woman aged 45 to 65 with Graves' hyperthyroidism that later progressed to Graves' ophthalmopathy.

The rearrangement uses TRBV5-1 and TRBJ2-1; D could derive from TRBD1 or TRBD2 (5 bases each). The CDR3 sequence is 16 residues long. Germline V CDR1 and CDR2: SGHRS, YFSETQ. Trimming cost V 3 bases and J 0 bases, with 13 bases left between them. The CDR3: CASSWGSFSSYNEQFF. In DNA form, the CDR3 reads TGCGCCAGCAGCTGGGGGTCCTTCAGCTCCTACAATGAGCAGTTCTTC.

The V and J genes are TRBV7-9 and TRBJ1-2, with 7 nucleotides matching TRBD1. From germline, CDR1 is SEHNR and CDR2 FQNEAQ (reference sequence). This CDR3 contains 13 residues. The trim removed 4 bases at V and 7 bases at J, leaving 6 bases unmatched. CDR3: CASSSRQGFGYTF. For the CDR3, the DNA is TGTGCCAGCAGCTCCAGACAGGGATTTGGCTACACCTTC.

The rearrangement uses TRBV20-1 and TRBJ1-1; 7 bases line up with TRBD1. The CDR3 is 14 amino acids. Trimming cost V 2 bases and J 1 base; bases outside gene matches: 4. From germline, CDR1 is DFQATT and CDR2 SNEGSKA (reference sequence). CDR3 residues: CSARKDRANTEAFF. For the CDR3, the DNA is TGCAGTGCTAGAAAAGACAGGGCGAACACTGAAGCTTTCTTT.

This clonotype has ten or more counts. This chain uses TRBV28 with TRBJ2-5, with D possibly being TRBD1 (6 bases). With 1 base removed from V and 2 bases from J, the gap between germline ends came to 14 bases. The CDR3 sequence is 16 residues long. The germline V gene encodes CDR1 MDHEN and CDR2 SYDVKM. For the CDR3, the DNA is TGTGCCAGCAGTTTATTGAACCGCGACAGGCAAGAGACCCAGTACTTC. Its translation: CASSLLNRDRQETQYF.

The rearrangement uses TRBV6-1 and TRBJ1-1, with 9 nucleotides matching TRBD1. CDR1 and CDR2 (germline): MNHNS, SASEGT. This CDR3 spans 15 amino acids. J lost 0 bases, V lost 6 bases, and 5 bases had no gene match. CDR3: CASSGQGSMNTEAFF. Here the CDR3 DNA reads TGTGCCAGCAGCGGACAGGGGTCCATGAACACTGAAGCTTTCTTT.

This clonotype was picked up a small number of times. The V and J genes are TRBV20-1 and TRBJ1-5; perhaps TRBD1 as D (5 bases). The CDR3 totals 13 residues. Trimming removed 1 base from V and 3 bases from J, with 7 bases in between. Per germline, CDR1 DFQATT and CDR2 SNEGSKA (reference sequence). The CDR3 DNA follows: TGCAGTGCTAGAGTCGGGACCAATCAGCCCCAGCATTTT. Residues: CSARVGTNQPQHF.

This clonotype occurred many times. The chain has TRBV30 and TRBJ1-2; D is possibly TRBD1 (6 bases). Trimming left V 4 bases short and J 7 bases short, with 13 bases between. The CDR3 has 12 amino acids. CDR1 GTSNPN and CDR2 SVGIG come from the germline V gene (reference sequence). The CDR3 sequence: CAWTGDWGGYTF. CDR3 in DNA: TGTGCCTGGACAGGGGACTGGGGTGGCTACACCTTC.